These 16 T cell receptor beta chains originate from one sample sequenced in a study of metastatic and nonmetastatic thyroid tumors. Patients were all untreated before their thyroid surgery. TCRdb reanalyzed the PCR reads with MiXCR. The table lists 21,000 or so clones, approximately 9.9% of them singletons, with 25% to 30% in the top ten. Sequencing used blood. These receptors came from a female donor with papillary thyroid cancer or a benign thyroid nodule (not recorded which). Some clones in this sample may be carry-over from other donors' samples.

This clone was counted at least ten times. The sample holds other DNA sequences that translate to the same CDR3. V is TRBV27 and J is TRBJ2-2; maybe TRBD2 (6 bases). Looked up from germline, CDR1 is MNHEY and CDR2 is SMNVEV (reference sequence). The CDR3 extends over 18 amino acids. Between the trimmed V and J ends, which lost 3 bases and 1 base, there was a span of 18 bases. The CDR3 spells CASSFRFGGIWNTGELFF. CDR3 DNA sequence: TGTGCCAGCAGTTTTCGATTTGGCGGGATCTGGAACACCGGGGAGCTGTTTTTT.

This clone was seen at least ten times. This CDR3 reads CSARVERGYNQPQHF. Written as DNA, the CDR3 is TGCAGTGCTAGAGTGGAGAGGGGCTACAATCAGCCCCAGCATTTT. This chain connects TRBV20-1 to TRBJ1-5; D possibly corresponds to TRBD1 (5 bases). CDR1 and CDR2 from the germline V gene are DFQATT and SNEGSKA (reference sequence). CDR3 size: 15 residues. V lost 1 base, J lost 3 bases, and 13 bases lay in between.

This clone has a count of ten or more. The rearrangement joins TRBV19 to TRBJ1-4; 10 positions agree with TRBD1. CDR1 is LNHDA and CDR2 is SQIVND in the germline V gene (reference sequence). The CDR3 loop spans 14 amino acids. V lost 4 bases and J lost 8; bases outside the gene matches: 4. The CDR3 region is CASSTGTGEEKLFF. DNA of the CDR3: TGTGCCAGTAGTACCGGGACAGGGGAGGAAAAACTGTTTTTT. Full variable domain (remainder filled in from reference TRBV19 and TRBJ1-4): DGGITQSPKYLFRKEGQNVTLSCEQNLNHDAMYWYRQDPGQGLRLIYYSQIVNDFQKGDIAEGYSVSREKKESFPLTVTSAQKNPTAFYLCASSTGTGEEKLFFGSGTQLSVL.

This clone was found many times. The V gene is TRBV4-1, the J gene TRBJ1-2; 8 bases are shared with TRBD1. The CDR3 has 13 residues. Trimming at V came to 4 bases and at J to 8 bases, leaving 6 bases not matched to a gene. From germline, CDR1 is MGHRA and CDR2 YSYEKL. The CDR3 sequence: CASSPGQGKGYTF. CDR3 DNA: TGCGCCAGCAGCCCAGGACAGGGAAAAGGCTACACCTTC.

This clone was counted at least ten times. The gene calls are TRBV7-3 and TRBJ2-1; TRBD2 matches 13 bases. Per germline, CDR1 SGHTA and CDR2 FQGTGA. This CDR3 is built from 17 residues. V trimming: 2 bases; J trimming: 5 bases; junction bases outside the gene matches: 6. The CDR3, as DNA: TGTGCCAGCAGCTTATTGACTAGCGGGAGGCTCAACAATGAGCAGTTCTTC. Amino acid sequence: CASSLLTSGRLNNEQFF.

A single count supports this clone. A much larger clonotype is one base distant, so this may be a read error. V usage is TRBV7-3 and J usage is TRBJ2-1; possibly TRBD2 for D (5 bases). V dropped 3 bases and J dropped 3 bases, with 12 bases sitting between them. The CDR3 sequence is 15 residues long. Germline CDR1 SGHTA, CDR2 FQGTGA. The CDR3 region has the DNA TGTGCCAGCAGCTTGCTAGAGGGAGTCTACAATGAGCAGTTCTTC. This gives the protein CASSLLEGVYNEQFF.

The chain has TRBV4-1 and TRBJ2-7; TRBD2 matches 8 bases. The CDR3 runs 14 residues. V gave up 5 bases and J gave up 4 bases; unmatched junction bases: 7. CDR1 is MGHRA and CDR2 is YSYEKL in the germline V gene. The CDR3 loop reads CASSKGLGAYEQYF. CDR3 in DNA: TGCGCCAGCAGCAAGGGACTAGGTGCGTACGAGCAGTACTTC.

By share of the sample, this clone is medium-sized (0.01 to 0.1%). This sequence joins TRBV12-3 or TRBV12-4 and TRBJ2-7; maybe TRBD1 (6 bases). The CDR3 has 14 residues. Trimming shortened V by 1 base and J by 2 bases, and 9 bases separated the two germline ends. The CDR3 DNA follows: TGTGCCAGCAGTTTAGGTCAGGGGACCTACGAGCAGTACTTC. It translates to CASSLGQGTYEQYF.

This clone was counted a few times. This may come from a read error, since a much larger clone is one base off. The chain joins TRBV15 to TRBJ2-3, with 11 bases lining up with TRBD2. The CDR3 extends over 17 amino acids. Germline CDR1 reads LNHNV; CDR2 reads YYDKDF (reference sequence). Trimming at V came to 1 base and at J to 4 bases, leaving 7 bases not matched to a gene. DNA of the CDR3: TGTGCCACCAGCAGAGGTTGGACTAGCGGGTCCCCAGATACGCAGTATTTT. Translation: CATSRGWTSGSPDTQYF.

This chain connects TRBV27 to TRBJ1-5; 7 bases align to TRBD1. In germline, CDR1 is MNHEY, CDR2 SMNVEV (reference sequence). The CDR3 consists of 15 residues. After removal of 7 bases from V and 3 bases from J, the junction contained 9 bases not matched to a gene. CDR3 protein: CASITYRGVNQPQHF. In DNA, the CDR3 is TGTGCCAGCATTACTTACAGGGGTGTCAATCAGCCCCAGCATTTT.

There are many counts of this clone. The V gene is TRBV6-4, the J gene TRBJ1-5, with a tentative D call TRBD1 (6 bases). V lost 10 bases and J lost 5, with 12 bases in between. Germline V lookup: CDR1 MRHNA, CDR2 SNTAGT. The CDR3 runs 12 residues. Written as DNA, the CDR3 is TGTGCCACCTTACAGGGAGATCAGCCCCAGCATTTT. This sequence encodes CATLQGDQPQHF.

J is TRBJ2-1 and V is TRBV15, with 8 bases fitting TRBD1. After removal of 0 bases from V and 2 bases from J, the junction contained 9 bases not matched to a gene. This CDR3 comprises 18 residues. Germline lookup yields CDR1 LNHNV and CDR2 YYDKDF (reference sequence). The CDR3 region is CATSRDKPSRGPYNEQFF. CDR3 DNA: TGTGCCACCAGCAGAGACAAACCCAGCAGGGGGCCCTACAATGAGCAGTTCTTC.

The table lists this clone with a few counts. This could be a read error, since a much larger clone is one nucleotide away. The V gene is TRBV20-1, the J gene TRBJ1-2; D is unclear. The V gene's germline CDR1 is DFQATT and CDR2 SNEGSKA (reference sequence). This CDR3 contains 12 residues. CDR3 sequence: CNAADGPYGYTF. The DNA for the CDR3 is TGCAATGCAGCGGACGGGCCCTATGGCTACACCTTC.

This clone was seen repeatedly, ten times or more. V and J are TRBV5-1 and TRBJ2-1; 9 nucleotides agree with TRBD1. The CDR3 is made up of 17 amino acids. The ends lost 2 bases at V and 2 bases at J; junction bases unmatched: 8. Looked up from germline, CDR1 is SGHRS and CDR2 is YFSETQ. This chain's CDR3 is CASSFDPGTGPYNEQFF. The CDR3 nucleotides are TGCGCCAGCAGCTTTGATCCCGGGACAGGGCCCTACAATGAGCAGTTCTTC. Variable domain in full (rest from reference TRBV5-1 and TRBJ2-1): KAGVTQTPRYLIKTRGQQVTLSCSPISGHRSVSWYQQTPGQGLQFLFEYFSETQRNKGNFPGRFSGRQFSNSRSEMNVSTLELGDSALYLCASSFDPGTGPYNEQFFGPGTRLTVL.

Many counts were recorded for this clone. J is TRBJ2-1 and V is TRBV20-1, with 9 bases fitting TRBD2. V was pared by 1 base and J by 5 bases, with 0 bases of the junction left unmatched. Germline V gives CDR1 DFQATT, CDR2 SNEGSKA (reference sequence). The CDR3 contains 13 residues. CDR3: CSARVAGDNEQFF. CDR3 sequence (DNA): TGCAGTGCTAGAGTAGCGGGGGACAATGAGCAGTTCTTC.

This clone qualifies as medium-sized. V gene TRBV28 combines with J gene TRBJ1-6; no firm D call. This CDR3 has 12 residues. From germline, CDR1 is MDHEN and CDR2 SYDVKM. Trimming stripped 2 bases from V and 7 bases from J, with 3 bases between. The CDR3 protein is CASSLGNSPLHF. As DNA, the CDR3 is TGTGCCAGCAGTTTAGGGAATTCACCCCTCCACTTT.